Sequencing of this T cell receptor (beta chain) was carried out in a study of shared clonotypes between healthy human individuals. Study conclusions and caveats: Large sequencing depth failed to make sorted-subset sequencing complete, rarefaction showed.

The repertoire was sequenced with immunoSEQ multiplex PCR; TCRdb's copy has only in-frame clones and lacks some. This sample carries around 2.1 million clones, approximately 94% of them seen once, and the ten largest clones take roughly 0.13%. In the case of this clone: Its antigen remains unidentified.

A CD45RA-negative memory subset and a CD45RA+ naive subset were separated from the CD4+ cells. Deletions cut 8 bases from V and 7 bases from J, with 17 bases between. Germline CDR1 reads MDHEN; CDR2 reads SYDVKM. The CDR3 extends over 13 amino acids. This TCR derives from a man aged 18 to 35 in good health. The sample taken for sequencing was naive CD4+ T cells sorted from blood. As to subset: CD45RA+ positively selected. The V call is TRBV28, the J call TRBJ1-2; D possibly corresponds to TRBD1 (5 bases). The CDR3 sequence: CASASGGVSGYTF. For the CDR3, the DNA is TGTGCCAGCGCATCTGGGGGGGTATCTGGCTACACCTTC.